Following are 4 T cell receptor beta chains from one sample sequenced in a study of cytotoxic CD8 clonotypes in ibrutinib-treated CLL. Produced via immunoSEQ multiplex PCR; TCRdb's table is partial and in-frame only. Of under 300,000 clones listed, less than 85% are singletons. Source: PBMCs, taken at disease progression, from a patient treated with ibrutinib. The receptors stem from a human donor with chronic lymphocytic leukemia.

This chain links TRBV25-1 with TRBJ1-2, with D perhaps TRBD1 (6 bases). CDR1 is MGHDK and CDR2 is SYGVNS in the germline V gene. V gave up 4 bases and J gave up 8 bases, with 17 bases separating them. The CDR3 runs to 14 residues. The CDR3 reads CASSGQVPTRGYTF. CDR3 DNA: TGTGCCAGCAGTGGACAGGTTCCGACGCGGGGCTACACCTTC.

This chain uses TRBV7-9 with TRBJ2-2; D is uncertain. The CDR3 is 14 amino acids. Per the germline V gene, CDR1 is SEHNR and CDR2 is FQNEAQ (reference sequence). Trimming took 1 base from V and 4 from J, leaving 7 bases between them. This chain's CDR3 is CASSLVAVTGELFF. The CDR3 DNA reads as TGTGCCAGCAGCTTAGTAGCCGTCACCGGGGAGCTGTTTTTT.

The J gene is TRBJ1-4, the V gene TRBV4-3; no reliable D call. CDR1 is LGHNA and CDR2 is YSLEER in the germline V gene. V was trimmed by 1 base and J by 5 bases, leaving 11 bases between them. CDR3 length: 15 residues. The DNA for the CDR3 is TGCGCCAGCAGCCAAGTTCCAGGAATGAATGAAAAACTGTTTTTT. This translates into CASSQVPGMNEKLFF.

V gene TRBV5-1 combines with J gene TRBJ2-1; TRBD1 or TRBD2 may be the D gene (5 bases each). From germline, CDR1 is SGHRS and CDR2 YFSETQ. The CDR3 spans 14 residues. Trimming removed 4 bases at V and 4 bases at J, with 12 bases between. CDR3 region: CASSHRDRYNEQFF. The CDR3 DNA is TGCGCCAGCAGCCACCGGGACCGTTACAATGAGCAGTTCTTC.